Each of the 7 T cell receptor beta chains below was sequenced from the same sample in a study of T cell repertoires in aging, cancer and after chemotherapy. TCR beta rearrangements were amplified from peripheral blood genomic DNA. Multiplex touch-down PCR with TRB-A/B primers amplified rearranged V-D-J TRB sequences. From the multiplex PCR reads, TCRdb called clonotypes with MiXCR, one entry per CDR3 protein. The sample has fewer than 2,500 distinct CDR3 sequences; about half are singletons. The sample comprised blood. The receptor source for this set is a human donor with a blood cancer.

The chain couples TRBV6-1 to TRBJ2-1, with 9 positions matching TRBD2. V trimming: 6 bases; J trimming: 4 bases; junction bases outside the gene matches: 4. CDR3 length: 14 amino acids. Germline V gives CDR1 MNHNS, CDR2 SASEGT. CDR3 amino acids: CASSPSGDYNEQFF. The CDR3 nucleotides are TGTGCCAGCAGCCCTAGCGGGGATTACAATGAGCAGTTCTTC.

V gene TRBV5-6 combines with J gene TRBJ2-1, with D tentatively TRBD2 (5 bases). CDR1 is SGHDT, CDR2 YYEEEE, per germline. The CDR3 is made up of 15 amino acids. V was trimmed by 3 bases and J by 3 bases, leaving 13 bases between them. The CDR3, as DNA: TGTGCCAGCAGCTCCGGGATTGGGGTCTACAATGAGCAGTTCTTC. Translation gives CASSSGIGVYNEQFF.

This clonotype was seen more than once but under ten times. The chain recombines TRBV6-5 with TRBJ1-1; 7 bases are shared with TRBD1. The V segment lost 6 bases and the J segment 3 bases; nucleotides outside the gene matches: 7. Germline V gene lookup returns CDR1 MNHEY and CDR2 SVGAGI. CDR3 length: 14 amino acids. The CDR3 spells CASSRKTGDTEAFF. The CDR3 coding sequence is TGTGCCAGCAGCCGTAAAACAGGGGACACTGAAGCTTTCTTT.

This clonotype was detected a few times. This chain links TRBV7-2 with TRBJ1-2; the match to TRBD1 covers 8 bases. The V and J ends lost 1 base and 8 bases, in that order; junction bases with no gene match: 6. Germline-derived CDR1 and CDR2 are SGHTA and FQGNSA. The CDR3 consists of 14 residues. In nucleotides, the CDR3 is TGTGCCAGCAGCTTAGGACCAGGGGGCGGGGGCTACACCTTC. This gives the protein CASSLGPGGGGYTF.

Points on this clonotype: The conserved phenylalanine or tryptophan normally closing the CDR3 is absent here, so this likely arose from a read error. The J gene is TRBJ2-5, the V gene TRBV29-1; TRBD2 aligns across 7 bases. CDR1 is SQVTM and CDR2 is ANQGSEA in the germline V gene. The V gene end was trimmed by 4 bases and the J gene end by 6 bases; junction bases not matched to a gene: 8. The CDR3 extends over 13 amino acids. The CDR3 DNA follows: TGCAGCGTTGGGGCTAGCGGACCAAAGACCCAGTACTTA. Protein: CSVGASGPKTQYL.

Notes on this clonotype: Germline and junction disagree at one end, which may indicate a read error. This chain uses TRBV29-1 with TRBJ2-7, with D tentatively TRBD1 or TRBD2 (5 bases each). Germline CDR1 reads SQVTM; CDR2 reads ANQGSEA. The CDR3 is 12 amino acids. CDR3 loop: CSVRDGTYKQYF. The CDR3 DNA reads TGCAGCGTCCGGGACGGTACCTACAAGCAGTACTTC.

J is TRBJ1-2 and V is TRBV29-1, with 12 nucleotides matching TRBD1. V was pared by 3 bases and J by 5 bases, with 10 bases of the junction left unmatched. Germline CDR1 SQVTM, CDR2 ANQGSEA. This CDR3 has 16 amino acids. The CDR3 reads CSVEGTGGGLWYGYTF. DNA of the CDR3: TGCAGCGTTGAGGGGACAGGGGGCGGTCTGTGGTATGGCTACACCTTC.